This is a list of T cell receptor beta chains from one sample in a study of blood T cell repertoires in COVID-19. The assay was immunoSEQ multiplex PCR, and TCRdb's table has in-frame clones only and misses some. Of about 98,000 clones listed, more than 75% are singletons. Sequenced material: peripheral blood. These receptors all come from a man aged 45 to 65 with acute or convalescent COVID-19. Each CDR3 is given with its conserved first and last residue. The order of the fields is D gene, J gene, clone size, V gene, CDR3 DNA, CDR3 protein. The D gene is left open where the match is weak. Size values are once, few and many counts, or a class for expanded clones, and some rows have none.

d_call: TRBD1; j_call: TRBJ2-1; clone_size: -; v_call: TRBV5-1; cdr3_nt: TGCGCCAGCAGCTATTATAACAGGGGAAATGAGCAGTTCTTC; cdr3_aa: CASSYYNRGNEQFF
d_call: -; j_call: TRBJ1-4; clone_size: -; v_call: TRBV19; cdr3_nt: TGTGCCAGTAAAAGGGGGGGAGATAATGAAAAACTGTTTTTT; cdr3_aa: CASKRGGDNEKLFF
d_call: TRBD1; j_call: TRBJ2-5; clone_size: -; v_call: TRBV18; cdr3_nt: TGTGCCAGCTCCCCAGTATTGACAGGGGGGCAAGAGACCCAGTACTTC; cdr3_aa: CASSPVLTGGQETQYF
d_call: -; j_call: TRBJ2-5; clone_size: -; v_call: TRBV11-2; cdr3_nt: TGTGCCAGCAGCTTAGGAATTTCGACAGCCCAAGAGACCCAGTACTTC; cdr3_aa: CASSLGISTAQETQYF
d_call: -; j_call: TRBJ2-7; clone_size: once; v_call: TRBV10-3; cdr3_nt: TGTGCCATCAGTGACAGGGGTGGGACCTACGAGCAGTACTTC; cdr3_aa: CAISDRGGTYEQYF
d_call: TRBD1; j_call: TRBJ1-3; clone_size: -; v_call: TRBV12-3/TRBV12-4; cdr3_nt: TGTGCCAGCAGTGACAGGGCTGGAAACACCATATATTTT; cdr3_aa: CASSDRAGNTIYF
d_call: TRBD1; j_call: TRBJ2-7; clone_size: -; v_call: TRBV23-1; cdr3_nt: TGCGCCAGCAGTCTGGACAGGGGGCCCTCCGGAGAGACCTACGAGCAGTACTTC; cdr3_aa: CASSLDRGPSGETYEQYF
d_call: -; j_call: TRBJ2-7; clone_size: -; v_call: TRBV5-1; cdr3_nt: TGCGCCAGCAGCCCCTCCTACTCGAATCCCTACGAGCAGTACTTC; cdr3_aa: CASSPSYSNPYEQYF
d_call: TRBD1; j_call: TRBJ1-2; clone_size: -; v_call: TRBV9; cdr3_nt: TGTGCCAGCAGGACAGGGGCCCGCTATGGCTACACCTTC; cdr3_aa: CASRTGARYGYTF
d_call: TRBD1; j_call: TRBJ1-5; clone_size: -; v_call: TRBV19; cdr3_nt: TGTGCCAGTAGCGGACAGGGGACTAATAGCAATCAGCCCCAGCATTTT; cdr3_aa: CASSGQGTNSNQPQHF
d_call: -; j_call: TRBJ1-5; clone_size: -; v_call: TRBV6-1; cdr3_nt: TGTGCCAGCAGTGAAGTAACAGGGCGGAATCAGCCCCAGCATTTT; cdr3_aa: CASSEVTGRNQPQHF
d_call: TRBD1; j_call: TRBJ2-7; clone_size: once; v_call: TRBV18; cdr3_nt: TGTGCCAGCCGCTTCATAGGACAGGGACAAAACGAGCAGTACTTC; cdr3_aa: CASRFIGQGQNEQYF
d_call: -; j_call: TRBJ1-5; clone_size: -; v_call: TRBV30; cdr3_nt: TGTGCCTGGAGTGTACCTGGGGCGGAAGGACAGCCCCAGCATTTT; cdr3_aa: CAWSVPGAEGQPQHF
d_call: -; j_call: TRBJ1-2; clone_size: -; v_call: TRBV15; cdr3_nt: TGTGCCACCAGCAGAGCGGGCAGGGGTAATGGCTACACCTTC; cdr3_aa: CATSRAGRGNGYTF
d_call: -; j_call: TRBJ2-1; clone_size: -; v_call: TRBV4-1; cdr3_nt: TGCGCCAGCAGCCCCGACACGTACTCCTACAATGAGCAGTTCTTC; cdr3_aa: CASSPDTYSYNEQFF
d_call: -; j_call: TRBJ2-7; clone_size: -; v_call: TRBV5-1; cdr3_nt: TGCGCCAGCAGCTTGTCGTCGTCCGGTACCTACGAGCAGTACTTC; cdr3_aa: CASSLSSSGTYEQYF
d_call: -; j_call: TRBJ2-7; clone_size: -; v_call: TRBV10-3; cdr3_nt: TGTGCCATCAGGAGAGGGACACCAGATTCCTACGAGCAGTACTTC; cdr3_aa: CAIRRGTPDSYEQYF
d_call: -; j_call: TRBJ2-7; clone_size: -; v_call: TRBV27; cdr3_nt: TGTGCCAGCAGTTATCTTTTCACGGGAAGGCTAGACGAGCAGTACTTC; cdr3_aa: CASSYLFTGRLDEQYF
d_call: TRBD1; j_call: TRBJ1-1; clone_size: -; v_call: TRBV6-4; cdr3_nt: TGTGCCAGCAGTGACTCGGGACAGGGTTTAGGTTGGATCACTGAAGCTTTCTTT; cdr3_aa: CASSDSGQGLGWITEAFF
d_call: -; j_call: TRBJ1-1; clone_size: -; v_call: TRBV9; cdr3_nt: TGTGCCAGCAGTGCCAGCGATACTGAAGCTTTCTTT; cdr3_aa: CASSASDTEAFF
d_call: TRBD2; j_call: TRBJ2-6; clone_size: -; v_call: TRBV18; cdr3_nt: TGTGCCAGCTCACCACTCCGATTAGCGGGTTCCTCTGGGGCCAACGTCCTGACTTTC; cdr3_aa: CASSPLRLAGSSGANVLTF
d_call: -; j_call: TRBJ2-2; clone_size: once; v_call: TRBV5-6; cdr3_nt: TGTGCCAGCAGCTCCCCGATAGGGGCGATTAACACCGGGGAGCTGTTTTTT; cdr3_aa: CASSSPIGAINTGELFF
d_call: TRBD2; j_call: TRBJ2-7; clone_size: -; v_call: TRBV19; cdr3_nt: TGTGCCAGTGCTAGCGGCACCTACGAGCAGTACTTC; cdr3_aa: CASASGTYEQYF
d_call: -; j_call: TRBJ2-2; clone_size: -; v_call: TRBV7-9; cdr3_nt: TGTGCCAGCAGCCAGGGACAGAACACCGGGGAGCTGTTTTTT; cdr3_aa: CASSQGQNTGELFF
d_call: -; j_call: TRBJ1-1; clone_size: once; v_call: TRBV7-3; cdr3_nt: TGTGCCAGCAGCTTTAAATCAGTTCGGGGGGCCACTGAAGCTTTCTTT; cdr3_aa: CASSFKSVRGATEAFF
d_call: TRBD2; j_call: TRBJ2-5; clone_size: -; v_call: TRBV11-2; cdr3_nt: TGTGCCAGCAGCCTCGGACTAGCGGGAGAGACCCAGTACTTC; cdr3_aa: CASSLGLAGETQYF
d_call: -; j_call: TRBJ1-5; clone_size: -; v_call: TRBV19; cdr3_nt: TGTGCCAGTAGTATAGGGTTCGGTGGTCAGCCCCAGCATTTT; cdr3_aa: CASSIGFGGQPQHF
d_call: TRBD2; j_call: TRBJ2-1; clone_size: -; v_call: TRBV5-1; cdr3_nt: TGCGCCAGCAGCTTCGCTAGCGGGAGGCCGACTGAGCAGTTCTTC; cdr3_aa: CASSFASGRPTEQFF
d_call: TRBD2; j_call: TRBJ2-1; clone_size: -; v_call: TRBV11-2; cdr3_nt: TGTGCCAGCAGCCGACAAGCGGGAGGACCATACAATGAGCAGTTCTTC; cdr3_aa: CASSRQAGGPYNEQFF
d_call: -; j_call: TRBJ2-1; clone_size: -; v_call: TRBV24-1; cdr3_nt: TGTGCCACCGGCGGATCGGGACACTTCTACAATGAGCAGTTCTTC; cdr3_aa: CATGGSGHFYNEQFF
d_call: TRBD1; j_call: TRBJ1-1; clone_size: -; v_call: TRBV6-6; cdr3_nt: TGTGCCAGCAGTGACAGGGGAATAGATCGAGCTTTCTTT; cdr3_aa: CASSDRGIDRAFF
d_call: TRBD1; j_call: TRBJ2-7; clone_size: -; v_call: TRBV5-1; cdr3_nt: TGCGCCAGCAGCTCCGAGGGACAGGGAGGCGAGCAGTACTTC; cdr3_aa: CASSSEGQGGEQYF
d_call: TRBD1; j_call: TRBJ2-7; clone_size: -; v_call: TRBV10-1; cdr3_nt: TGCGCCAGCAGCCGGGACAGGGACTACGAGCAGTACTTC; cdr3_aa: CASSRDRDYEQYF
d_call: TRBD1; j_call: TRBJ2-7; clone_size: -; v_call: TRBV5-4; cdr3_nt: TGTGCCAGCAGCCACTTAAAACAGGGGAACTCCTACGAGCAGTACTTC; cdr3_aa: CASSHLKQGNSYEQYF
d_call: -; j_call: TRBJ2-7; clone_size: -; v_call: TRBV5-1; cdr3_nt: TGCGCCAGCAGCTTGGGTACTTCCCCCTACGAGCAGTACTTC; cdr3_aa: CASSLGTSPYEQYF
d_call: TRBD1; j_call: TRBJ1-1; clone_size: -; v_call: TRBV19; cdr3_nt: TGTGCCAGTAGGGACAGGGGGCTCCTGACCACTGAAGCTTTCTTT; cdr3_aa: CASRDRGLLTTEAFF
d_call: TRBD2; j_call: TRBJ2-7; clone_size: -; v_call: TRBV3-1/TRBV3-2; cdr3_nt: TGTGCCAGCAGCCAAGGCGTAGCGGGGAGCTACGAGCAGTACTTC; cdr3_aa: CASSQGVAGSYEQYF
d_call: TRBD2; j_call: TRBJ2-3; clone_size: -; v_call: TRBV2; cdr3_nt: TGTGCCAGCAGTGAACGGACTAGCGGGAGGGGGTCAGATACGCAGTATTTT; cdr3_aa: CASSERTSGRGSDTQYF
d_call: TRBD1; j_call: TRBJ1-1; clone_size: -; v_call: TRBV18; cdr3_nt: TGTGCCAGCTCACCTGGACAGGGCCGCCTTGGGGCTTTCTTT; cdr3_aa: CASSPGQGRLGAFF
d_call: TRBD2; j_call: TRBJ2-3; clone_size: -; v_call: TRBV14; cdr3_nt: TGTGCCAGCAGCCAAGTAACTAGCGGGAGCGCAGATACGCAGTATTTT; cdr3_aa: CASSQVTSGSADTQYF
d_call: -; j_call: TRBJ2-7; clone_size: -; v_call: TRBV5-1; cdr3_nt: TGCGCCAGCAGCCAAAACTACGAGCAGTACTTC; cdr3_aa: CASSQNYEQYF
d_call: TRBD1; j_call: TRBJ1-2; clone_size: -; v_call: TRBV27; cdr3_nt: TGTGCCAGCCGAATCACCGGGACAGGGGCTTTTAACTATGGCTACACCTTC; cdr3_aa: CASRITGTGAFNYGYTF
d_call: -; j_call: TRBJ1-6; clone_size: -; v_call: TRBV19; cdr3_nt: TGTGCCAGTAGTATACGCAGGGCGGATAATTCACCCCTCCACTTT; cdr3_aa: CASSIRRADNSPLHF